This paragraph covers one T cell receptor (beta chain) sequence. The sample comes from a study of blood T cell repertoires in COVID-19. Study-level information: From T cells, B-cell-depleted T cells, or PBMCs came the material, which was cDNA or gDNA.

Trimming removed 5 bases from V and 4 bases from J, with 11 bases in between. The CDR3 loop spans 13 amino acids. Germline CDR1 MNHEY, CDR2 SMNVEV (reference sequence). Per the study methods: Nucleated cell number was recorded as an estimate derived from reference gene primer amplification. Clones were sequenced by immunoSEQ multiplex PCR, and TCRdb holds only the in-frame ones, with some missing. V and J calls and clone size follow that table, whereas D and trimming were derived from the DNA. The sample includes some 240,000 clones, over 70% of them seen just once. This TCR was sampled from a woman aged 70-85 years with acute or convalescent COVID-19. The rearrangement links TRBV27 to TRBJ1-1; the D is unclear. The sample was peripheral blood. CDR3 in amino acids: CASSPQRGTEAFF. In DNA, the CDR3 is TGTGCCAGCAGTCCTCAGCGGGGCACTGAAGCTTTCTTT.